This passage covers 23 T cell receptor beta chains from one sample sequenced in a study of shared clonotypes between healthy human individuals. The method was immunoSEQ multiplex PCR; TCRdb's version includes in-frame clones alone and lacks a portion of them. The repertoire holds about 2.3 million clones, with about 90% as singletons. The sequenced material came from naive CD4+ T cells from PBMCs. As for subset: CD45RA+ positively selected. The receptors come from a man aged 18 to 35 in good health. Some clones in this sample may be carry-over from other donors' samples.

The rearrangement joins TRBV5-1 to TRBJ1-4; the D gene is possibly TRBD1 (6 bases). Per germline, CDR1 SGHRS and CDR2 YFSETQ. The CDR3 runs 15 residues. V dropped 4 bases and J dropped 7 bases, with 17 bases sitting between them. CDR3 in DNA: TGCGCCAGCAGCACCGGGACCACCAGGGGTGAAAAACTGTTTTTT. It yields the protein CASSTGTTRGEKLFF.

This chain connects TRBV7-9 to TRBJ2-6; D unresolved. Germline CDR1 SEHNR, CDR2 FQNEAQ (reference sequence). The CDR3 contains 16 residues. V lost 8 bases to trimming and J lost 1 base, with 15 bases between them. The CDR3 DNA reads TGTGCCAGCCATCGTTCAGGAAGATCTGGGGCCAACGTCCTGACTTTC. Its translation: CASHRSGRSGANVLTF. The full variable domain, in which reference TRBV7-9 and TRBJ2-6 provide the parts outside the CDR3, is DTGVSQNPRHKITKRGQNVTFRCDPISEHNRLYWYRQTLGQGPEFLTYFQNEAQLEKSRLLSDRFSAERPKGSFSTLEIQRTEQGDSAMYLCASHRSGRSGANVLTFGAGSRLTVL.

This chain's CDR3 is CASSLRRSVTEAFF. In DNA, the CDR3 is TGTGCCAGCAGCTTGAGGAGGAGTGTCACTGAAGCTTTCTTT. The chain employs TRBV7-2 and TRBJ1-1, with no clear D. V was cut by 3 bases and J by 4 bases, with 12 bases left in between. This CDR3 is built from 14 residues. Germline V CDR1 and CDR2: SGHTA, FQGNSA.

V usage is TRBV6-5 and J usage is TRBJ2-7; 10 positions agree with TRBD1. Germline V gene data show CDR1 as MNHEY and CDR2 as SVGAGI. J lost 6 bases, V lost 6 bases, and 5 bases had no gene match. The CDR3 has 13 amino acids. The CDR3 nucleotides are TGTGCCAGCAGGACAGGGGGCTTTTTCGAGCAGTACTTC. Its translation is CASRTGGFFEQYF.

The chain carries TRBV5-1 and TRBJ2-7, with 7 bases matching TRBD2. J was trimmed by 7 bases and V by 2 bases; bases with no gene match: 9. The germline V gene has CDR1 SGHRS and CDR2 YFSETQ. This CDR3 spans 14 amino acids. This CDR3 is CASSFEGRGLEQYF. CDR3 DNA sequence: TGCGCCAGCAGCTTCGAGGGGCGGGGGTTGGAGCAGTACTTC. Together with reference TRBV5-1 and TRBJ2-7, the CDR3 gives the full variable domain: KAGVTQTPRYLIKTRGQQVTLSCSPISGHRSVSWYQQTPGQGLQFLFEYFSETQRNKGNFPGRFSGRQFSNSRSEMNVSTLELGDSALYLCASSFEGRGLEQYFGPGTRLTVT.

This clone was recorded only once. The rearrangement uses TRBV28 and TRBJ1-6; D is unresolved. This CDR3 is built from 14 residues. Trimming shortened V by 2 bases and J by 4 bases, and 6 bases separated the two germline ends. CDR1 MDHEN and CDR2 SYDVKM come from the germline V gene. Here the CDR3 DNA reads TGTGCCAGCAGTTTAGTACAGTATAATTCACCCCTCCACTTT. Its protein product is CASSLVQYNSPLHF.

V and J are TRBV6-5 and TRBJ1-4, with 7 positions matching TRBD1. The germline gives CDR1 MNHEY, CDR2 SVGAGI. V shed 5 bases, J shed 7 bases, and the junction held 10 bases outside the gene matches. The CDR3 is 15 amino acids. The CDR3 loop reads CASSKRPGGGEKLFF. In DNA form, the CDR3 reads TGTGCCAGCAGTAAAAGACCAGGGGGTGGTGAAAAACTGTTTTTT.

The V call is TRBV18, the J call TRBJ2-1; tentative D call: TRBD1 (5 bases). Germline CDR1 reads KGHSH; CDR2 reads LQKENI. The CDR3 sequence is 18 residues long. The V end was cut by 3 bases, the J end by 5 bases, with 23 bases between. The CDR3 sequence: CASSPGPSSSTDNNEQFF. CDR3 DNA sequence: TGTGCCAGCTCACCGGGGCCTTCTTCTTCGACGGACAACAATGAGCAGTTCTTC.

The chain links TRBV28 to TRBJ2-7; 8 positions agree with TRBD2. CDR1 is MDHEN and CDR2 is SYDVKM in the germline V gene. This CDR3 comprises 14 residues. V shed 5 bases and J 5 bases; nucleotides not matched to a gene: 8. CDR3 sequence reads: CASSSPGREDEQYF. Written as DNA, the CDR3 is TGTGCCAGCAGTAGTCCGGGGCGGGAGGACGAGCAGTACTTC.

The J gene is TRBJ1-5, the V gene TRBV19; D gene uncertain. With 4 bases removed from V and 0 bases from J, the gap between germline ends came to 13 bases. This CDR3 region has 16 residues. CDR1 LNHDA and CDR2 SQIVND come from the germline V gene (reference sequence). CDR3: CASSTGRRRSNQPQHF. CDR3 coding DNA: TGTGCCAGTAGTACTGGACGGAGGCGTAGCAATCAGCCCCAGCATTTT.

A note on this clone: The same CDR3 arises from other DNA sequences in this sample as well. The chain has TRBV7-6 and TRBJ2-2; D remains ambiguous. Per the germline V gene, CDR1 is SGHVS and CDR2 is FNYEAQ. This CDR3 is built from 11 residues. Trimming took off 1 base at V and 8 bases at J, with 2 bases between the two ends. The CDR3 nucleotides are TGTGCCAGCAGCTTAGAAGGGGAGCTGTTTTTT. Protein product: CASSLEGELFF.

V gene TRBV19 combines with J gene TRBJ1-2; 7 bases are a match to TRBD1. CDR1 and CDR2 (germline): LNHDA, SQIVND (reference sequence). This CDR3 contains 16 residues. The J segment lost 7 bases and the V segment lost 9 bases, leaving 20 bases of the junction unmatched. The DNA of the CDR3 is TGTGCCAGCCCCCCCACAGGGGCGTATGATTCGGGTGGCTACACCTTC. Translation: CASPPTGAYDSGGYTF.

This clone has just one count. This rearrangement joins TRBV18 to TRBJ1-4; possible D gene TRBD1, 6 bases. CDR3 size: 16 residues. V shed 6 bases and J shed 0 bases, with 14 bases lying between them. Germline V gives CDR1 KGHSH, CDR2 LQKENI. CDR3 region: CASSPWTAATNEKLFF. Written as DNA, the CDR3 is TGTGCCAGCTCTCCCTGGACAGCTGCAACTAATGAAAAACTGTTTTTT.

The rearrangement uses TRBV10-3 and TRBJ2-1, with 14 nucleotides matching TRBD2. This CDR3 comprises 18 residues. V lost 5 bases and J lost 5; bases outside the gene matches: 11. Germline V gives CDR1 ENHRY, CDR2 SYGVKD. DNA for the CDR3: TGTGCCATCAGTAAAAAGGGACTAGCGGGAGAGGGAAACAATGAGCAGTTCTTC. Protein sequence: CAISKKGLAGEGNNEQFF.

In its sample, this clone was seen a few times. This chain joins TRBV9 and TRBJ1-1; no firm D call. In germline, CDR1 is SGDLS, CDR2 YYNGEE. The V and J ends lost 3 bases and 1 base respectively, with 10 bases between them. This CDR3 region has 14 residues. Here the CDR3 DNA reads TGTGCCAGCAGCGCTAATCTAGGGAACACTGAAGCTTTCTTT. Amino acid sequence: CASSANLGNTEAFF.

J is TRBJ1-5 and V is TRBV10-3; no firm D call. The CDR3 has 14 amino acids. Germline V lookup: CDR1 ENHRY, CDR2 SYGVKD. The V and J ends lost 3 bases and 7 bases respectively, with 13 bases between them. CDR3 sequence reads: CAISDDTWGQPQHF. The CDR3 DNA is TGTGCCATCAGTGACGACACCTGGGGACAGCCCCAGCATTTT.

The chain joins TRBV30 to TRBJ2-1; TRBD1 is a possible D gene (6 bases). Germline assignment: CDR1 GTSNPN and CDR2 SVGIG (reference sequence). V was pared by 4 bases and J by 6 bases, with 13 bases between. There are 13 residues in the CDR3. CDR3 bases: TGTGCCTGGACTCCACAGGGATCCAATGAGCAGTTCTTC. Its translation: CAWTPQGSNEQFF. Full variable domain (rest looked up from reference TRBV30 and TRBJ2-1): SQTIHQWPATLVQPVGSPLSLECTVEGTSNPNLYWYRQAAGRGLQLLFYSVGIGQISSEVPQNLSASRPQDRQFILSSKKLLLSDSGFYLCAWTPQGSNEQFFGPGTRLTVL.

The gene calls are TRBV7-2 and TRBJ2-3; D is unclear. Germline CDR1 SGHTA, CDR2 FQGNSA. The CDR3 runs to 16 residues. V lost 0 bases to trimming and J lost 2 bases, with 12 bases between them. The CDR3, as DNA: TGTGCCAGCAGCTTAGCGCGGTGGGGATCCACAGATACGCAGTATTTT. Encoded protein: CASSLARWGSTDTQYF.

V is TRBV27 and J is TRBJ2-4; D not resolved. CDR3 length: 13 residues. Trimming removed 5 bases at V and 6 bases at J, with 11 bases between. Germline V lookup: CDR1 MNHEY, CDR2 SMNVEV (reference sequence). The CDR3, as DNA: TGTGCCAGCAGTACAAGGAGTGTAAACATTCAGTACTTC. Residues: CASSTRSVNIQYF.

CDR3 region: CASIRDRPNTGELFF. DNA of the CDR3: TGTGCCAGCATTAGAGACAGACCGAACACCGGGGAGCTGTTTTTT. The chain has TRBV6-6 and TRBJ2-2; D may be TRBD1 (5 bases). The CDR3 spans 15 residues. The ends were cut back, 7 bases at V and 0 bases at J, with 12 bases in the middle. Germline V gene lookup returns CDR1 MNHNY and CDR2 SVGAGI (reference sequence).

CDR3 residues: CASSIRQPSTDTQYF. The CDR3 DNA reads as TGTGCCAGTAGTATCCGACAGCCTAGCACAGATACGCAGTATTTT. The rearrangement links TRBV19 to TRBJ2-3; D perhaps matches TRBD1 (5 bases). CDR3 size: 15 residues. CDR1 LNHDA and CDR2 SQIVND come from the germline V gene (reference sequence). The ends were cut back, 3 bases at V and 0 bases at J, with 10 bases in the middle.

This clone was picked up one time. The chain is built from TRBV19 and TRBJ2-7; TRBD2 might be the D (5 bases). The V gene lost 4 bases and the J gene lost 4 bases, with 26 bases spanning the gap. The CDR3 loop spans 18 amino acids. Germline CDR1 is LNHDA and CDR2 is SQIVND (reference sequence). This chain's CDR3 is CASSTGELGGLIGYEQYF. CDR3 in DNA: TGTGCCAGTAGTACCGGCGAACTTGGAGGCCTAATAGGGTACGAGCAGTACTTC.

The V gene is TRBV7-9, the J gene TRBJ2-1; perhaps TRBD2 as D (6 bases). The ends were cut back, 8 bases at V and 0 bases at J, with 11 bases in the middle. The CDR3 covers 14 residues. In germline, CDR1 is SEHNR, CDR2 FQNEAQ (reference sequence). The CDR3, as DNA: TGTGCCAGCGGAGCGGGTAGCTCCTACAATGAGCAGTTCTTC. As protein: CASGAGSSYNEQFF. Full variable domain (remainder filled in from reference TRBV7-9 and TRBJ2-1): DTGVSQNPRHKITKRGQNVTFRCDPISEHNRLYWYRQTLGQGPEFLTYFQNEAQLEKSRLLSDRFSAERPKGSFSTLEIQRTEQGDSAMYLCASGAGSSYNEQFFGPGTRLTVL.